The entry that follows covers one T cell receptor beta chain sequence. The antigen is undetermined. TCR beta cDNA was generated via 5'RACE template switching incorporating UMIs. For each CDR3 protein, TCRdb gives one entry from its re-call of the 5' RACE reads, without DNA. This sample's table has some 340,000 distinct CDR3 sequences. This sample was included in a study of T cells expressing NK-cell markers. Study as a whole: In the group of eight sequenced donors, seven were HCMV-seropositive and one was seronegative.

CDR3 length equals 15 residues. From germline, CDR1 is SGHRS and CDR2 YFSETQ. The study, taken as a whole, reports: Topping the CD3+CD56-NKG2C+ fraction as well were these clonotypes, in a few donors. Whether expanded NKG2C+ T cell clones recognized HCMV stayed uncertain.

This chain joins TRBV5-1 and TRBJ1-2; the D call from TCRdb, TRBD1, cannot be confirmed without DNA. The sequencing sample was made of blood T cells: a sorted CD56 or NKG2C T cell subset, CD4+ or CD8+ T cells, or bulk PBMC T cells (not recorded which). The clonotype comes from a man aged 18 to 69 in good health. CDR3: CASSSQGWTNYGYTF.